This T cell receptor beta chain stems from a study of Ad26.COV2.S vaccination and SARS-CoV-2 variants. Sample treatment: 15 to 20 received Ad26.COV2.S at low or high dose, single or two shots; 5 received placebo; per-sample allocation not given. Specimens were obtained on day 63 following the first vaccine or placebo injection. TCRdb's table, derived via immunoSEQ multiplex PCR, lists solely in-frame clones and lacks some. The sample consists of some 480,000 clones, around nine tenths of them appearing once. Notes on the study in general: The study found similar non-spike TCR breadth in vaccine and placebo recipients. Researchers cautioned that TCR breadth and depth analyses may have underestimated total T cell responses.

For this clone: Antigen unknown.

The source is a person between 18 and 60 years old who received the Ad26.COV2.S COVID-19 vaccine or a placebo. This specimen was peripheral blood, taken in a trial of Ad26.COV2.S vaccine versus placebo.

The CDR3 region is CASSEIWKQGTEAFF. CDR3 bases: TGTGCCAGCAGTGAAATATGGAAGCAGGGCACTGAAGCTTTCTTT. The chain carries TRBV2 and TRBJ1-1; possible D gene TRBD1, 5 bases. Germline V gene data show CDR1 as SNHLY and CDR2 as FYNNEI. CDR3 length equals 15 residues. The V and J ends lost 2 bases and 4 bases respectively, with 14 bases between them.